The T cell receptor (beta chain) under discussion was sequenced for a study of identical twins. Findings and caveats of the study: Instead of following the same donors, the conclusions were based on cross-sectional statistical analysis. Weaker excess twin sharing was seen among beta out-of-frame sequences. There is a chance that invariant MAIT and iNKT cells partially muddied zero-insertion analyses.

With respect to this clonotype: Antigen unknown.

Germline V lookup: CDR1 SGHTA, CDR2 FQGNSA. Trimming cost V 1 base and J 0 bases, with 11 bases left between them. The CDR3 contains 16 residues. Each cDNA held unique molecular identifiers, and template switching gave it a universal primer site. One entry per CDR3 protein results from TCRdb running MiXCR on the 5' RACE reads. The data hold 1.5 million to 2 million distinct CDR3 sequences, with roughly 35% observed a single time. This receptor was identified in a newborn girl in good health. The sequenced sample consisted of cord blood. The gene calls are TRBV7-2 and TRBJ2-3; D remains unclear. CDR3 amino acids: CASSLVISLSTDTQYF. In DNA, the CDR3 is TGTGCCAGCAGCTTAGTGATCTCCCTAAGCACAGATACGCAGTATTTT.